The entry that follows covers one TCR beta chain sequence. The V gene's germline CDR1 is LGHNA and CDR2 YNFKEQ. CDR3 length: 18 residues. V lost 0 bases, J lost 5 bases, and 13 bases stayed unmatched. This entry comes from a study of CD8+ T cells in alopecia areata. The overall study: Each of the treated patients was given oral tofacitinib, 5 to 10 mg twice daily, for moderate-to-severe alopecia areata. Tofacitinib dosing lasted 6 to 18 months, which was then followed by 6 months off drug.

RNA was extracted and reverse transcribed into cDNA as the sequencing template. The data were produced by immunoSEQ multiplex PCR, yet TCRdb's version contains in-frame clones alone and is incomplete. In the table there are about 150,000 clones, approximately 45% of which are singletons. Obtained from alopecia areata patients were lesional scalp punch biopsies along with peripheral blood. CD4+ and CD8+ T cells were sorted from PBMCs. This sequence originates from a human donor with alopecia areata. The chain recombines TRBV4-2 with TRBJ2-3, with 8 nucleotides matching TRBD2. The sequencing sample was made of CD4+ T cells sorted from blood. The CDR3 region has the DNA TGTGCCAGCAGCCAAGATCGGTTAGCGGGAAGTGATGAAGATACGCAGTATTTT. This codes for CASSQDRLAGSDEDTQYF.